These 30 T cell receptor beta chains were sequenced from one sample in a study of control samples from healthy donors and cancer patients. Libraries were prepared by immunoSEQ multiplex PCR; TCRdb keeps only in-frame clonotypes and omits some of them. The sample includes some 100,000 clones, more than 85% of them seen just once. The source material was blood. These receptors all stem from a woman in her forties or fifties in good health.

In nucleotides, the CDR3 is TGTGCTAGTGGTTTTATAGGGGGCTCATGGTACAATGAGCAGTTCTTC. It codes for CASGFIGGSWYNEQFF. This chain joins TRBV12-5 and TRBJ2-1, with 7 positions matching TRBD1. This CDR3 has 16 residues. CDR1 and CDR2 from the germline V gene are LGHNT and FRNRAP. V shed 3 bases and J 4 bases; nucleotides not matched to a gene: 9.

The chain joins TRBV29-1 to TRBJ2-1; D may be TRBD1 or TRBD2 (7 bases each). V lost 4 bases to trimming and J lost 10 bases, with 20 bases between them. Looked up from germline, CDR1 is SQVTM and CDR2 is ANQGSEA. The CDR3 contains 14 residues. CDR3 nucleotides: TGCAGCGTTGGAAGGACAGGCAGGGGGGGGGAGCAGTTCTTC. Translating gives CSVGRTGRGGEQFF.

Only one count was recorded for this clone. J is TRBJ2-2 and V is TRBV20-1; D is perhaps TRBD1 or TRBD2 (5 bases each). The CDR3 runs to 11 residues. Germline CDR1 is DFQATT and CDR2 is SNEGSKA (reference sequence). V lost 6 bases and J 6 bases, leaving 8 bases between the germline ends. CDR3 in DNA: TGCAGTGCGGGGGAGCCCGGGGAGCTGTTTTTT. It specifies CSAGEPGELFF.

The chain carries TRBV9 and TRBJ1-1; possibly TRBD1 for D (5 bases). Germline CDR1 and CDR2: SGDLS and YYNGEE. This CDR3 region has 14 residues. Trimming removed 0 bases from V and 3 bases from J, with 9 bases in between. The CDR3 coding sequence is TGTGCCAGCAGCGTAGTCGGGGCCCACACTGAAGCTTTCTTT. Translation: CASSVVGAHTEAFF.

The V gene is TRBV27, the J gene TRBJ1-2, with 11 bases that match TRBD1. Germline trimming cut 4 bases from V and 6 bases from J; bases unmatched to any gene: 7. CDR1 and CDR2 from the germline V gene are MNHEY and SMNVEV (reference sequence). This CDR3 spans 15 amino acids. As DNA, the CDR3 is TGTGCCAGCAGTTCATCCGGGACAGGGGGGCATGGCTACACCTTC. Amino acid sequence: CASSSSGTGGHGYTF.

This chain connects TRBV30 to TRBJ1-5, with TRBD1 identical over 9 bases. The CDR3 consists of 16 residues. Losses at the gene ends were 5 bases for V and 0 bases for J; bases not matched to a gene: 8. Germline-derived CDR1 and CDR2 are GTSNPN and SVGIG (reference sequence). DNA of the CDR3: TGTGCCTGGGACCACCGGGACAGGGCTAGCAATCAGCCCCAGCATTTT. As protein: CAWDHRDRASNQPQHF.

This clone has only one observation. The rearrangement uses TRBV19 and TRBJ2-4, with D tentatively TRBD2 (7 bases). Trimming cost V 3 bases and J 2 bases, with 17 bases left between them. The CDR3 extends over 17 amino acids. Germline V CDR1 and CDR2: LNHDA, SQIVND (reference sequence). The CDR3 DNA follows: TGTGCCAGTAGTATGGGGGGGGCAGGGATCACCAAAAACATTCAGTACTTC. This gives the protein CASSMGGAGITKNIQYF.

There are a few counts of this clone. This chain connects TRBV11-2 to TRBJ1-1; TRBD1 might be the D (6 bases). V was pared by 1 base and J by 6 bases, with 21 bases between. The CDR3 runs to 17 residues. Germline-derived CDR1 and CDR2 are SGHAT and FQNNGV. CDR3 in DNA: TGTGCCAGCAGCTTAGGACCCTCCACGGACAGCCTAGCTGAAGCTTTCTTT. It translates to CASSLGPSTDSLAEAFF.

The chain is built from TRBV7-2 and TRBJ2-1, with TRBD2 matching over 13 bases. The CDR3 sequence is 15 residues long. Per the germline V gene, CDR1 is SGHTA and CDR2 is FQGNSA. With V trimmed by 0 bases and J by 8 bases, 1 base remained unmatched. For the CDR3, the DNA is TGTGCCAGCAGCTTAGCACTAGCGGGAGGGTATGAGCAGTTCTTC. This codes for CASSLALAGGYEQFF. The full variable domain, completed using reference TRBV7-2 and TRBJ2-1, is GAGVSQSPSNKVTEKGKDVELRCDPISGHTALYWYRQSLGQGLEFLIYFQGNSAPDKSGLPSDRFSAERTGGSVSTLTIQRTQQEDSAVYLCASSLALAGGYEQFFGPGTRLTVL.

The rearrangement uses TRBV19 and TRBJ2-3, with D unclear. Germline assignment: CDR1 LNHDA and CDR2 SQIVND (reference sequence). V shed 3 bases and J shed 3 bases, with 4 bases lying between them. This CDR3 is built from 12 residues. The CDR3 DNA follows: TGTGCCAGTAGTATCGGAACAGATACGCAGTATTTT. Its translation is CASSIGTDTQYF.

This chain connects TRBV5-8 to TRBJ1-4; maybe TRBD1 (5 bases). Germline CDR1 SGHTS, CDR2 YDEGEE. The CDR3 is 16 residues long. Trimming left V 4 bases short and J 2 bases short, with 15 bases between. In nucleotides, the CDR3 is TGTGCCAGCAGCCGGAGGGGAGGGGCGACTAATGAAAAACTGTTTTTT. Encoded protein: CASSRRGGATNEKLFF.

The chain couples TRBV4-1 to TRBJ2-1; 10 positions match TRBD2. The J segment lost 6 bases and the V segment lost 1 base, leaving 3 bases of the junction unmatched. The V gene's germline CDR1 is MGHRA and CDR2 YSYEKL. This CDR3 contains 15 residues. The CDR3 loop reads CASSQAQRGGNEQFF. The DNA for the CDR3 is TGCGCCAGCAGCCAAGCACAGCGGGGGGGCAATGAGCAGTTCTTC.

The rearrangement uses TRBV11-2 and TRBJ2-7, with TRBD1 identical over 8 bases. Germline assignment: CDR1 SGHAT and CDR2 FQNNGV. The CDR3 covers 13 residues. V lost 10 bases, J lost 3 bases, and 8 bases stayed unmatched. CDR3 in amino acids: CATRGTGRYEQYF. The CDR3 DNA is TGTGCCACCAGGGGGACAGGACGCTACGAGCAGTACTTC.

The genes are TRBV3-1 (or the pseudogene TRBV3-2) and TRBJ1-2; no definite D call. V lost 4 bases to trimming and J lost 4 bases, with 10 bases between them. This CDR3 has 13 amino acids. CDR1 LGHDT and CDR2 YNNKEL come from the germline V gene (reference sequence). In DNA form, the CDR3 reads TGTGCCAGCAGCCCTAACGGGTTCTATGGCTACACCTTC. This translates into CASSPNGFYGYTF.

The rearrangement links TRBV7-3 to TRBJ2-1; no firm D call. The germline gives CDR1 SGHTA, CDR2 FQGTGA. The CDR3 sequence is 14 residues long. Trimming took off 0 bases at V and 6 bases at J, with 9 bases between the two ends. CDR3 in DNA: TGTGCCAGCAGCTTAACCACGACGGTCAATGAGCAGTTCTTC. Protein product: CASSLTTTVNEQFF.

The chain links TRBV27 to TRBJ2-1, with 7 bases lining up with TRBD2. The germline gives CDR1 MNHEY, CDR2 SMNVEV (reference sequence). This CDR3 is 16 amino acids long. Losses at the gene ends were 3 bases for V and 8 bases for J; bases not matched to a gene: 13. DNA of the CDR3: TGTGCCAGCAGTTTTTTGAGGAGAGAGACTAGCCATGAGCAGTTCTTC. It translates to CASSFLRRETSHEQFF.

This chain connects TRBV18 to TRBJ1-1, with unresolved D. The CDR3 loop spans 16 amino acids. The germline V gene encodes CDR1 KGHSH and CDR2 LQKENI. V dropped 0 bases and J dropped 0 bases, with 11 bases sitting between them. In nucleotides, the CDR3 is TGTGCCAGCTCACCACCCCAGAGAAACATGAACACTGAAGCTTTCTTT. Its translation is CASSPPQRNMNTEAFF. The variable domain in full, completed from reference TRBV18 and TRBJ1-1, reads NAGVMQNPRHLVRRRGQEARLRCSPMKGHSHVYWYRQLPEEGLKFMVYLQKENIIDESGMPKERFSAEFPKEGPSILRIQQVVRGDSAAYFCASSPPQRNMNTEAFFGQGTRLTVV.

The rearrangement joins TRBV6-2 or TRBV6-3 to TRBJ2-3; 8 bases map to TRBD2. The CDR3 has 18 amino acids. From germline, CDR1 is MNHEY and CDR2 SVGEGT. With V trimmed by 3 bases and J by 5 bases, 16 bases remained unmatched. The DNA for the CDR3 is TGTGCCAGCAGTTATTCTGAGCGGGAGTTCCTCAGGGGAGATACGCAGTATTTT. Translating it yields CASSYSEREFLRGDTQYF.

The chain joins TRBV6-5 to TRBJ1-1, with D hard to call. V lost 7 bases, J lost 2 bases, and 11 bases lay in between. The CDR3 is 13 amino acids. CDR1 is MNHEY and CDR2 is SVGAGI in the germline V gene. The chain's CDR3 is CASTSQINTEAFF. The CDR3 region has the DNA TGTGCCAGCACCTCACAAATTAACACTGAAGCTTTCTTT.

The J gene is TRBJ2-7, the V gene TRBV6-5; 11 nucleotides align to TRBD2. The CDR3 consists of 15 residues. V lost 6 bases and J lost 7; bases outside the gene matches: 11. Germline V CDR1 and CDR2: MNHEY, SVGAGI. In DNA form, the CDR3 reads TGTGCCAGCAGACCTAGCGGGGGGTCCGCTGGGGAGCAGTACTTC. This gives the protein CASRPSGGSAGEQYF.

The chain joins TRBV6-6 to TRBJ1-5, with 9 bases aligning to TRBD1. The V gene's germline CDR1 is MNHNY and CDR2 SVGAGI (reference sequence). V lost 6 bases, J lost 1 base, and 7 bases stayed unmatched. The CDR3 length is 16 residues. Written as DNA, the CDR3 is TGTGCCAGCAGCCTCTCGGGGACAGGGAGCAATCAGCCCCAGCATTTT. Its translation is CASSLSGTGSNQPQHF.

This chain connects TRBV27 to TRBJ2-1, with 12 bases fitting TRBD2. Germline trimming cut 5 bases from V and 2 bases from J; bases unmatched to any gene: 7. Germline CDR1 is MNHEY and CDR2 is SMNVEV (reference sequence). This CDR3 region has 17 residues. The CDR3 nucleotides are TGTGCCAGCAGTGATTTGACTAGCGGGGGAGCCTACAATGAGCAGTTCTTC. Protein product: CASSDLTSGGAYNEQFF.

The rearrangement uses TRBV18 and TRBJ2-1; 16 positions match TRBD2. The length of the CDR3 is 16 residues. Per the germline V gene, CDR1 is KGHSH and CDR2 is LQKENI. Trimming removed 2 bases from V and 5 bases from J; junction bases left unmatched: 0. The CDR3 region has the DNA TGTGCCAGCTCACCAGGGACTAGCGGGGGGGACAATGAGCAGTTCTTC. Its translation is CASSPGTSGGDNEQFF.

The rearrangement joins TRBV3-1 (or the pseudogene TRBV3-2) to TRBJ1-2; a possible D gene is TRBD1 (6 bases). The V gene lost 5 bases and the J gene lost 6 bases, with 13 bases spanning the gap. The CDR3 loop spans 13 amino acids. From germline, CDR1 is LGHDT and CDR2 YNNKEL (reference sequence). Here the CDR3 DNA reads TGTGCCAGCAGCACTAGGACAGCTGATGGCTACACCTTC. Protein: CASSTRTADGYTF.

This rearrangement joins TRBV4-3 to TRBJ2-3; unclear D gene. The V end was cut by 0 bases, the J end by 4 bases, with 8 bases between. The CDR3 has 14 residues. CDR1 is LGHNA and CDR2 is YSLEER in the germline V gene. Written as DNA, the CDR3 is TGCGCCAGCAGCCAAGAAACTTGGTCAGATACGCAGTATTTT. As protein: CASSQETWSDTQYF.

CDR3 nucleotides: TGTGCCAGCTCTAGGTCCGGGGGAACATACAATGAGCAGTTCTTC. This encodes CASSRSGGTYNEQFF. This sequence joins TRBV7-7 and TRBJ2-1; TRBD2 is a possible D gene (6 bases). The CDR3 runs to 15 residues. The V end lost 8 bases, the J end lost 4 bases, and 18 bases lay between the germline ends. Per the germline V gene, CDR1 is SSHAT and CDR2 is FNYEAQ (reference sequence).

This chain uses TRBV7-2 with TRBJ1-1; D is unclear. The V gene lost 1 base and the J gene lost 10 bases, with 10 bases spanning the gap. Germline lookup yields CDR1 SGHTA and CDR2 FQGNSA. CDR3 size: 12 residues. CDR3 loop: CASSLGVIRAFF. Written as DNA, the CDR3 is TGTGCCAGCAGCTTAGGGGTAATTCGAGCTTTCTTT.

This clone appeared once. V usage is TRBV18 and J usage is TRBJ2-1, with D maybe TRBD1 (6 bases). This CDR3 has 12 amino acids. The V end was cut by 3 bases, the J end by 7 bases, with 7 bases between. Germline lookup yields CDR1 KGHSH and CDR2 LQKENI. The DNA of the CDR3 is TGTGCCAGCTCACCGCAGGGGAATGAGCAGTTCTTC. It encodes CASSPQGNEQFF. Looking up the rest from reference TRBV18 and TRBJ2-1 gives the full variable domain: NAGVMQNPRHLVRRRGQEARLRCSPMKGHSHVYWYRQLPEEGLKFMVYLQKENIIDESGMPKERFSAEFPKEGPSILRIQQVVRGDSAAYFCASSPQGNEQFFGPGTRLTVL.

Of note for this clone: Other DNA sequences in the sample encode the same CDR3. The gene calls are TRBV7-9 and TRBJ1-1; TRBD1 is a possible D gene (5 bases). The germline CDR1 and CDR2 sequences are SEHNR and FQNEAQ (reference sequence). CDR3 size: 15 residues. V dropped 2 bases and J dropped 0 bases, with 10 bases sitting between them. Written as DNA, the CDR3 is TGTGCCAGCAGCTTATCCGGGACGGTGAACACTGAAGCTTTCTTT. Residues: CASSLSGTVNTEAFF.

This chain joins TRBV7-6 and TRBJ1-2; a weak D match, TRBD1 (5 bases). Deletions cut 8 bases from V and 8 bases from J, with 21 bases between. Germline CDR1 reads SGHVS; CDR2 reads FNYEAQ. This CDR3 is 14 amino acids long. The CDR3 loop reads CASAIREGAGGYTF. In DNA form, the CDR3 reads TGTGCCAGCGCCATAAGGGAAGGGGCGGGCGGCTACACCTTC.